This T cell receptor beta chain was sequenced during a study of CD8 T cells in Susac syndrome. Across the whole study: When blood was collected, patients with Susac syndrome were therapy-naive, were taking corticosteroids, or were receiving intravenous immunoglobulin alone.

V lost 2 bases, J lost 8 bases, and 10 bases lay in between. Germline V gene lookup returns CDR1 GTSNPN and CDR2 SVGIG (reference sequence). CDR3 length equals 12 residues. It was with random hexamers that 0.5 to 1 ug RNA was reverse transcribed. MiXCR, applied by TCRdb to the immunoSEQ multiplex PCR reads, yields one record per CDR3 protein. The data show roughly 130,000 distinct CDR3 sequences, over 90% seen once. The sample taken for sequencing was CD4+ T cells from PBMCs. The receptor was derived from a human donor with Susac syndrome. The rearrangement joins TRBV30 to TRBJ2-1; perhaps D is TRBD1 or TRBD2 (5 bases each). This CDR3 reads CAWSWDEYEQFF. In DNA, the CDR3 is TGTGCCTGGAGTTGGGACGAGTATGAGCAGTTCTTC.